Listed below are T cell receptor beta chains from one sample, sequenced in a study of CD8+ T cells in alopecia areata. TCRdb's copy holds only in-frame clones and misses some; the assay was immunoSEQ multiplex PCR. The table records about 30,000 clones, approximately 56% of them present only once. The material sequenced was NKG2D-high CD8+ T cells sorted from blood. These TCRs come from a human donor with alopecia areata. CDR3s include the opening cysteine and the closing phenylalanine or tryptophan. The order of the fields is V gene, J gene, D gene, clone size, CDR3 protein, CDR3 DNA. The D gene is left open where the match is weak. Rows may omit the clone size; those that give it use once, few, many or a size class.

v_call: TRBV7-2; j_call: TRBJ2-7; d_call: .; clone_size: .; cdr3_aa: CASSRGPGYEQYF; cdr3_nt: TGTGCCAGCAGCCGCGGACCAGGGTACGAGCAGTACTTC
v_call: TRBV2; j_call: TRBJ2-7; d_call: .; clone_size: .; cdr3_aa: CASSGGTVWYEQYF; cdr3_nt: TGTGCCAGCAGTGGGGGGACTGTTTGGTACGAGCAGTACTTC
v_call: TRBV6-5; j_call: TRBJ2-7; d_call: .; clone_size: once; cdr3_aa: CASSYGAASYEQYF; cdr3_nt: TGTGCCAGCAGTTACGGGGCAGCCTCCTACGAGCAGTACTTC
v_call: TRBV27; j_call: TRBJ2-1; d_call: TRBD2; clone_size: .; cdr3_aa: CASSLRPGTSDEQFF; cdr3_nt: TGTGCCAGCAGTTTACGACCCGGGACTAGTGATGAGCAGTTCTTC
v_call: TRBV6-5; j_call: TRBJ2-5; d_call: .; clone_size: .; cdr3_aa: CASSLVFPGEETQYF; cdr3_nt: TGTGCCAGCAGCCTGGTTTTCCCGGGAGAGGAGACCCAGTACTTC
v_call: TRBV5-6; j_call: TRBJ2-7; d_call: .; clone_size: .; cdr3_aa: CASSWGTSSYEQYF; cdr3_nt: TGTGCCAGCAGCTGGGGGACATCCTCCTACGAGCAGTACTTC
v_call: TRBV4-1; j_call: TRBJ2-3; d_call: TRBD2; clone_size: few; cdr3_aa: CASSQMSTSGIHTDTQYF; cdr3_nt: TGCGCCAGCAGCCAGATGAGCACTAGCGGAATACACACAGATACGCAGTATTTT
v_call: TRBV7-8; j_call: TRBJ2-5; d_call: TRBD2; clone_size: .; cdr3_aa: CASSLATPSGEETQYF; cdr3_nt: TGTGCCAGCAGCTTAGCAACCCCTAGCGGGGAAGAGACCCAGTACTTC
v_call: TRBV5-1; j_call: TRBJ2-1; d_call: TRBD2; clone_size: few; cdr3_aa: CASSFRVAGGHNEQFF; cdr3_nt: TGCGCCAGCAGCTTTCGTGTAGCGGGGGGACACAATGAGCAGTTCTTC
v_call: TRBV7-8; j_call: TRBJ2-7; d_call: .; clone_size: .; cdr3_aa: CASSLAGQGYEQYF; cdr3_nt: TGTGCCAGCAGCTTAGCAGGTCAGGGCTACGAGCAGTACTTC
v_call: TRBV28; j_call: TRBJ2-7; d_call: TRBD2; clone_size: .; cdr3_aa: CASIPGAGGSTGTSGVYEQYF; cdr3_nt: TGTGCCAGCATCCCGGGGGCAGGGGGCTCAACCGGGACTAGCGGGGTCTACGAGCAGTACTTC
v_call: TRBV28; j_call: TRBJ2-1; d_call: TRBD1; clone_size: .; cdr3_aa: CASNSWDRDSYEQFF; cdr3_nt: TGTGCCAGCAACTCATGGGACAGGGATTCGTATGAGCAGTTCTTC
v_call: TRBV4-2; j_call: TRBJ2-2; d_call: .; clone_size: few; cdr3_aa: CASSQELAMATTGELFF; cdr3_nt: TGTGCCAGCAGCCAAGAGCTAGCGATGGCGACCACCGGGGAGCTGTTTTTT
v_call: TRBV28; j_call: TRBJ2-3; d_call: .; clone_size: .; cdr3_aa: CASSFLGGATDTQYF; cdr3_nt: TGTGCCAGCAGTTTCTTGGGGGGCGCGACAGATACGCAGTATTTT
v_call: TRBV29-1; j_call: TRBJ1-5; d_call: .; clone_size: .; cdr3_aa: CSVVLTDQPQHF; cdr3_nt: TGCAGCGTTGTACTGACCGATCAGCCCCAGCATTTT
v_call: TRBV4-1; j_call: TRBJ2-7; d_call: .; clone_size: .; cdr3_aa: CASSQWGRLDFYEQYF; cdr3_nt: TGCGCCAGCAGCCAATGGGGGAGACTTGACTTCTACGAGCAGTACTTC
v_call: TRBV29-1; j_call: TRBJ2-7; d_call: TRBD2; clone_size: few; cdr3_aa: CSVVAGLYEQYF; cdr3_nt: TGCAGCGTTGTAGCGGGGCTCTACGAGCAGTACTTC
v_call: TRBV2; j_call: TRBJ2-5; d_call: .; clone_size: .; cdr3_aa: CASRNPGQSETQYF; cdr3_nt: TGTGCCAGCAGAAACCCCGGACAGAGCGAGACCCAGTACTTC
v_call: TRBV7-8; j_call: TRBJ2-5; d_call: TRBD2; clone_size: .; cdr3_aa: CASSLGTSARETQYF; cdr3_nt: TGTGCCAGCAGCTTGGGGACTAGCGCTAGAGAGACCCAGTACTTC
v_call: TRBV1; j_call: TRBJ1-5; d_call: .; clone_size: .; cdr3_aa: CTSSQDGTASNQPQHF; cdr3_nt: TGCACCAGCAGCCAAGATGGGACAGCTAGCAATCAGCCCCAGCATTTT
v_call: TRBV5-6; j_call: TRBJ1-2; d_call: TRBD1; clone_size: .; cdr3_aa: CASSPQTGANYGYTF; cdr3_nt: TGTGCCAGCAGCCCTCAGACAGGGGCGAACTATGGCTACACCTTC
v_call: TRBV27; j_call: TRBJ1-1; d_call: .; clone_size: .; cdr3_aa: CASSTGTLNTEAFF; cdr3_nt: TGTGCCAGTTCCACAGGGACCTTGAACACTGAAGCTTTCTTT
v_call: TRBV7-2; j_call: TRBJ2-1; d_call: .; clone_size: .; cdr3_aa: CASSFGGWGEQFF; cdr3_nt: TGTGCCAGCAGCTTTGGCGGGTGGGGTGAGCAGTTCTTC
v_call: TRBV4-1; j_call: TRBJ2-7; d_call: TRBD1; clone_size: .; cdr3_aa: CASSPLGTGGAAYEQYF; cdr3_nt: TGCGCCAGCAGCCCCCTCGGGACAGGGGGCGCGGCCTACGAGCAGTACTTC
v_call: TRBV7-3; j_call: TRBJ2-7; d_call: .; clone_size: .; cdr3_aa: CASSLSVTYEQYF; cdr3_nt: TGTGCCAGCAGCTTATCGGTTACCTACGAGCAGTACTTC
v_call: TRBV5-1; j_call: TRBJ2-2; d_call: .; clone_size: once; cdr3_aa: CASSWGRDRHTGELFF; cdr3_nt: TGCGCCAGCAGCTGGGGGAGGGACAGACACACCGGGGAGCTGTTTTTT
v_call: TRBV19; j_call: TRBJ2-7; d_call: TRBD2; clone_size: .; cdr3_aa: CASSSAGTSDYEQYF; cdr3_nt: TGTGCCAGTAGCTCGGCCGGGACTAGCGACTACGAGCAGTACTTC
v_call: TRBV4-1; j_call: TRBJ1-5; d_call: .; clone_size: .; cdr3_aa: CASSQDGGSGDNQPQHF; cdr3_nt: TGCGCCAGCAGCCAAGATGGCGGTAGTGGCGATAATCAGCCCCAGCATTTT
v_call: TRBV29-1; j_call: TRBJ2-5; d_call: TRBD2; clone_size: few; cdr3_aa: CSVEVGRLAGGPQETQYF; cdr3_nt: TGCAGCGTTGAAGTAGGCCGGCTAGCGGGAGGGCCTCAGGAGACCCAGTACTTC
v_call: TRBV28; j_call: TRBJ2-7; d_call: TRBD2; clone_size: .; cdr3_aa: CASRVLAGTYEQYF; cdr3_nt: TGTGCCAGCAGAGTACTAGCGGGGACCTACGAGCAGTACTTC
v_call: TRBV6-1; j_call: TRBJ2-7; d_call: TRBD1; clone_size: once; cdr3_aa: CASNPDREIYEQYF; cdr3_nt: TGTGCCAGCAACCCGGACAGGGAGATTTACGAGCAGTACTTC
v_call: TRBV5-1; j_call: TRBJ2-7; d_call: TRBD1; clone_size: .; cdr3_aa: CASSLTGGEQYF; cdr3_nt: TGCGCCAGCAGCCTGACAGGGGGCGAGCAGTACTTC
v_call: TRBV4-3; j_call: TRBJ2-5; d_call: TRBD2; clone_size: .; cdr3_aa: CASSSLQLAGIEETQYF; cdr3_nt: TGCGCCAGCAGCTCACTCCAACTAGCGGGGATAGAAGAGACCCAGTACTTC
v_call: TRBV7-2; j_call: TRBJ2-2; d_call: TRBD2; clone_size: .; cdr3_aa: CASSLPRTRTYTGELFF; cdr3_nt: TGTGCCAGCAGCTTACCCAGGACTAGAACTTACACCGGGGAGCTGTTTTTT
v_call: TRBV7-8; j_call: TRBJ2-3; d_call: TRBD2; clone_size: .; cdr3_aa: CASSSSGTSGGSSTDTQYF; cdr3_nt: TGTGCCAGCAGCTCGTCCGGGACTAGCGGAGGTTCTAGCACAGATACGCAGTATTTT
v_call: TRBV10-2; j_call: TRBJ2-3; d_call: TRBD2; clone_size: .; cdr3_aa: CASSGQLASSTDTQYF; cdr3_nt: TGCGCCAGCAGTGGACAACTAGCGTCTAGCACAGATACGCAGTATTTT
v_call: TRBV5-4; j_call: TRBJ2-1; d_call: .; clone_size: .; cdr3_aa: CASSLGPGAHNEQFF; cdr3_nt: TGTGCCAGCAGCTTGGGGCCAGGGGCCCACAATGAGCAGTTCTTC
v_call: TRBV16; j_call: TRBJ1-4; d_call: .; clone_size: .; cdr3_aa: CASSLTVEKLFF; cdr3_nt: TGTGCCAGCAGCTTAACAGTTGAAAAACTGTTTTTT
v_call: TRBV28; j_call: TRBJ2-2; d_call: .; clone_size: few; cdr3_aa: CASKEGHTGELFF; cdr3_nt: TGTGCCAGCAAGGAGGGTCACACCGGGGAGCTGTTTTTT
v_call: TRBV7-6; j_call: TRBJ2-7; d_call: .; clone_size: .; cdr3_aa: CASSSPFGTGDISYEQYF; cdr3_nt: TGTGCCAGCAGCTCACCTTTTGGTACTGGGGACATTTCCTACGAGCAGTACTTC
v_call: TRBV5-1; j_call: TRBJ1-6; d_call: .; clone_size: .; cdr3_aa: CASSLDGVPSPLHF; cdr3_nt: TGCGCCAGCAGCTTGGATGGGGTGCCCTCACCCCTCCACTTT
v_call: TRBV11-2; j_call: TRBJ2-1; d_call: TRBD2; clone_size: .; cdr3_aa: CASSHSGSGNEQFF; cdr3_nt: TGTGCCAGCAGCCATAGCGGGAGTGGGAATGAGCAGTTCTTC